The clone carrying this TCR beta chain appeared once. The antigen remains undetermined. This sample stems from a study of blood T cells in healthy people across ages. A second PCR, run for roughly 7 to 11 cycles, used a sample-barcoded 5' primer plus a J-beta primer mix. Tagging of each cDNA molecule was performed by a template-switch adaptor with 12 random nucleotides. Per sample, CDR3-containing paired-end reads numbered at least 3 million. MiXCR was run by TCRdb on the 5' RACE reads, yielding one entry per CDR3 protein. The sample consists of 1.5 million to 2 million distinct CDR3 sequences, around 50% of them appearing once. Whole-study findings and limits: Higher diversity and more naive CD4+ cells were features of long-lived donors, compared to aged donors.

CDR3 length: 16 amino acids. Germline CDR1 reads MNHEY; CDR2 reads SMNVEV (reference sequence). J lost 4 bases, V lost 7 bases, and 12 bases had no gene match. The receptor comes from a woman between 40 and 50 years old in good health. The chain couples TRBV27 to TRBJ2-1; TRBD2 agrees at 8 bases. The sequencing input was blood. The CDR3 bases are TGTGCCAGCACCTACTTCAGGCGGGGGGCTTACAATGAGCAGTTCTTC. It translates to CASTYFRRGAYNEQFF.